This T cell receptor beta chain was profiled in a study of OX40 agonist ivuxolimab in advanced cancers. Profiling relied on immunoSEQ multiplex PCR, and the TCRdb table lists in-frame clones only, not all of them. This sample has about 69,000 clones, with approximately 93% found just once. CDR1 is KGHSH, CDR2 LQKENI, per germline. Trimming stripped 3 bases from V and 4 bases from J, with 12 bases between. This CDR3 contains 15 residues. This TCR was sampled from an adult with an advanced solid tumor such as melanoma, head and neck, liver or kidney cancer. The specimen was CD4+ or CD8+ T cells sorted from blood, collected in a trial of the OX40 agonist ivuxolimab. The V gene is TRBV18, the J gene TRBJ2-2; D is unclear. The CDR3 bases are TGTGCCAGCTCACCCCCGGTTTTCCCCACCGGGGAGCTGTTTTTT. It yields the protein CASSPPVFPTGELFF.